One and the same sample provided the 2 T cell receptor beta chains below, sequenced in a study of T-cell reconstitution after alpha-beta-depleted transplantation in children. TCRbeta library preparation incorporated unique molecular identifiers. TCRdb itself ran the PCR reads through MiXCR, one entry per CDR3 protein. The sample shows about 460,000 distinct CDR3 sequences, under 15% of them seen only once. The specimen was PBMCs from the stem cell graft donor, collected from the stem cell graft. These receptors were collected from a human donor who donated a stem cell graft to a child with combined immunodeficiency.

This clonotype was detected only a few times. This chain uses TRBV4-3 with TRBJ2-2; 10 bases are a match to TRBD2. The V and J ends lost 0 bases and 0 bases, in that order; junction bases with no gene match: 4. The CDR3 totals 18 residues. Looked up from germline, CDR1 is LGHNA and CDR2 is YSLEER. CDR3 coding DNA: TGCGCCAGCAGCCAAGACCTAGCGGGGGCCGCGAACACCGGGGAGCTGTTTTTT. This sequence encodes CASSQDLAGAANTGELFF.

A few counts support this clonotype. The chain employs TRBV12-3 or TRBV12-4 and TRBJ2-7; D gene unclear. V shed 6 bases and J shed 1 base, with 19 bases lying between them. CDR3 length equals 16 residues. The CDR3 sequence: CASSPFLSRVSYEQYF. In nucleotides, the CDR3 is TGTGCCAGCAGCCCCTTCCTCTCCCGTGTATCCTACGAGCAGTACTTC.